This T cell receptor beta chain was sequenced for a study of OX40 agonist ivuxolimab in advanced cancers. Germline assignment: CDR1 LNHNV and CDR2 YYDKDF (reference sequence). V was shortened by 5 bases and J by 3 bases, with 10 bases between the two germline ends. CDR3 length: 13 amino acids. Points on this clone: Its specificity is not known.

Overall study results and limits: Among T cells, CD8+ cells averaged more expanded clones than CD4+ cells.

TCRdb keeps only in-frame clones here, not all; method: immunoSEQ multiplex PCR. This table has approximately 45,000 clones, approximately 91% appearing once. J is TRBJ1-2 and V is TRBV15, with unresolved D. The origin of this receptor is an adult with an advanced solid tumor such as melanoma, head and neck, liver or kidney cancer. The sequences come from CD4+ or CD8+ T cells sorted from blood, collected in a trial of the OX40 agonist ivuxolimab. The CDR3 DNA is TGTGCCACCAGCGATCAGGAGCACTATGGCTACACCTTC. Amino acid sequence: CATSDQEHYGYTF.